The 14 T cell receptor beta chains in this list originate from one sample, sequenced in a study of T cell repertoires in cytomegalovirus infection (dated by TCRdb to the late 2010s). Sequencing was performed on an Illumina HiSeq 1500. Through fastp at Q25 and MiXCR, TCRdb rebuilt clones from the public reads, retaining in-frame beta chains. Every CDR3 protein is listed once, alongside the most common genes and DNA of its rows. The sample records hundreds of thousands of distinct CDR3 sequences, 20% to 25% of which are singletons. In total, the top ten clones hold approximately 8% of the sample. Material: CD8+ T cells from PBMCs. Receptors were obtained from a human donor in good health (CMV status not recorded). Some clones in this sample may be carry-over from other donors' samples.

Notes on this clonotype: A clone one base away is much larger, so this may be a read error. This chain uses TRBV6-5 with TRBJ2-6, with D perhaps matching TRBD2 (6 bases). Germline V lookup: CDR1 MNHEY, CDR2 SVGAGI. The CDR3 sequence is 18 residues long. CDR3 in amino acids: CAGSYTVVGDSGANVLTF. CDR3 nucleotides: TGTGCCGGCAGTTACACCGTCGTCGGGGACTCCGGGGCCAACGTCCTGACTTTC.

This clonotype was observed a few times. The chain has TRBV10-3 and TRBJ2-2, with D uncertain. The CDR3 has 12 residues. The V end was cut by 4 bases, the J end by 3 bases, with 3 bases between. CDR1 and CDR2 from the germline V gene are ENHRY and SYGVKD. This CDR3 is CAISADTGELFF. The CDR3 DNA follows: TGTGCCATCAGTGCGGACACCGGGGAGCTGTTTTTT.

V and J are TRBV4-2 and TRBJ2-4, with D possibly matching TRBD2 (5 bases). V was clipped by 1 base and J by 2 bases, with 15 bases between them. Germline V lookup: CDR1 LGHNA, CDR2 YNFKEQ. The CDR3 is 17 residues long. The chain's CDR3 is CASSQATEGQTKNIQYF. The CDR3 nucleotides are TGTGCCAGCAGCCAAGCTACCGAGGGCCAGACCAAAAACATTCAGTACTTC.

The rearrangement links TRBV5-3 to TRBJ2-7, with a weak D call TRBD2 (6 bases). TRBV5-3 is flagged as an ORF with uncertain function. There are 14 residues in the CDR3. The V gene lost 8 bases and the J gene lost 4 bases, with 19 bases spanning the gap. The CDR3 DNA reads as TGTGCCAGCTCCGGGGGAGGAGGGGCTTACGAGCAGTACTTC. As protein: CASSGGGGAYEQYF.

This clonotype turned up a few times. The genes are TRBV20-1 and TRBJ2-5; D not certain. With 2 bases removed from V and 5 bases from J, the gap between germline ends came to 15 bases. CDR3 size: 14 residues. The V gene's germline CDR1 is DFQATT and CDR2 SNEGSKA (reference sequence). The CDR3 region has the DNA TGCAGTGCTAGATCTATTAGAATGCCGGAGACCCAGTACTTC. It specifies CSARSIRMPETQYF.

This clonotype has a count of ten or more. The V gene is TRBV6-1, the J gene TRBJ2-7; the D is unclear. Germline-derived CDR1 and CDR2 are MNHNS and SASEGT. With 2 bases removed from V and 2 bases from J, the gap between germline ends came to 13 bases. The CDR3 sequence is 15 residues long. The CDR3 reads CASSELSTPPYEQYF. The CDR3 DNA follows: TGTGCCAGCAGTGAACTTTCGACCCCCCCCTACGAGCAGTACTTC.

Written as DNA, the CDR3 is TGTGCCAGCAGCTTAGGGGTAGAGGCGCAGTATTTT. Its translation: CASSLGVEAQYF. The chain has TRBV7-6 and TRBJ2-3; D remains unclear. The CDR3 length is 12 residues. CDR1 SGHVS and CDR2 FNYEAQ come from the germline V gene. Trimming removed 1 base from V and 10 bases from J, with 9 bases in between.

The table lists this clonotype with many counts. The chain joins TRBV7-9 to TRBJ2-2; no clear D. V lost 0 bases, J lost 2 bases, and 7 bases lay in between. The CDR3 runs to 15 residues. Germline values: CDR1 SEHNR, CDR2 FQNEAQ (reference sequence). CDR3 region: CASSLAASNTGELFF. CDR3 DNA sequence: TGTGCCAGCAGCTTAGCGGCCAGCAACACCGGGGAGCTGTTTTTT.

This chain connects TRBV6-1 to TRBJ2-7, with 9 nucleotides matching TRBD1. V was clipped by 6 bases and J by 7 bases; unmatched bases: 22. The CDR3 has 18 amino acids. Germline V gene lookup returns CDR1 MNHNS and CDR2 SASEGT. The CDR3 protein is CASRYIVGPGTGGWEQYF. As DNA, the CDR3 is TGTGCCAGCAGGTACATCGTGGGACCCGGAACAGGGGGCTGGGAGCAGTACTTC.

In the case of this clonotype: A much larger clonotype is one base distant, so this may be a read error. The chain couples TRBV7-9 to TRBJ2-1, with 10 positions matching TRBD1. The CDR3 consists of 15 residues. In germline, CDR1 is SEHNR, CDR2 FQNEAQ (reference sequence). The CDR3 spells CANSLVGTGAREQFF. The DNA of the CDR3 is TGTGCCAACAGCTTGGTGGGGACAGGGGCCCGGGAGCAGTTCTTC.

This clonotype was seen only a few times. This chain uses TRBV7-9 with TRBJ2-1, with D possibly being TRBD1 or TRBD2 (5 bases each). The CDR3 runs 15 residues. Germline loops: CDR1 SEHNR, CDR2 FQNEAQ (reference sequence). The V gene lost 1 base and the J gene lost 2 bases, with 9 bases spanning the gap. In nucleotides, the CDR3 is TGTGCCAGCAGCTTAGGCAGGGACCCCTACAATGAGCAGTTCTTC. It yields the protein CASSLGRDPYNEQFF. Full variable domain (rest looked up from reference TRBV7-9 and TRBJ2-1): DTGVSQNPRHKITKRGQNVTFRCDPISEHNRLYWYRQTLGQGPEFLTYFQNEAQLEKSRLLSDRFSAERPKGSFSTLEIQRTEQGDSAMYLCASSLGRDPYNEQFFGPGTRLTVL.

This clonotype was detected a few times. This chain uses TRBV29-1 with TRBJ2-7; D is undetermined. Germline V gives CDR1 SQVTM, CDR2 ANQGSEA. The ends were cut back, 7 bases at V and 2 bases at J, with 9 bases in the middle. The CDR3 is made up of 11 amino acids. CDR3 in amino acids: CSAGRTYEQYF. CDR3 sequence (DNA): TGCAGCGCCGGACGGACCTACGAGCAGTACTTC.

This clonotype was seen only a few times. V usage is TRBV7-4 and J usage is TRBJ1-1; the D gene is possibly TRBD1 (6 bases). Germline V gene sequence: CDR1 SGHVT, CDR2 SQSDAQ. V gave up 1 base and J gave up 0 bases, with 15 bases separating them. The CDR3 is 17 amino acids. CDR3 bases: TGTGCCAGCAGCTTAGGATTGGGGGGCCCGGTGAACACTGAAGCTTTCTTT. Protein: CASSLGLGGPVNTEAFF.

This clonotype has ten or more counts. The chain carries TRBV6-6 and TRBJ2-7; D gene ambiguous. This CDR3 is 12 amino acids long. Germline lookup yields CDR1 MNHNY and CDR2 SVGAGI (reference sequence). V shed 5 bases and J shed 2 bases, with 7 bases lying between them. The CDR3 here is CASSDRTYEQYF. Written as DNA, the CDR3 is TGTGCCAGCAGTGATAGGACCTACGAGCAGTACTTC.